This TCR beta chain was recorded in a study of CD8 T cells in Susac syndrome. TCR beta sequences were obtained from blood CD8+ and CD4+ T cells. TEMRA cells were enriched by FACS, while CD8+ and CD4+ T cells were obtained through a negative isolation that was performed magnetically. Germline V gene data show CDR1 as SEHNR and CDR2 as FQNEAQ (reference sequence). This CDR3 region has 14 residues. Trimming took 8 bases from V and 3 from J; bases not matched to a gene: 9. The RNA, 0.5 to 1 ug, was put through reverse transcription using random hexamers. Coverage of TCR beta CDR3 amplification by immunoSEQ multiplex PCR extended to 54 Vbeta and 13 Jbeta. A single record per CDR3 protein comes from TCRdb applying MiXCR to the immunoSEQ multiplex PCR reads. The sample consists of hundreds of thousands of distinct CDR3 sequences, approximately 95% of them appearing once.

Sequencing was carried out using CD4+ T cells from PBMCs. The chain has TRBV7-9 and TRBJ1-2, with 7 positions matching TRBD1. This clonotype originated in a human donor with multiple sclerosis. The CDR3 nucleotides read TGTGCCAGCTCCGGACAGGCCCCCGACTATGGCTACACCTTC. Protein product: CASSGQAPDYGYTF.